This T cell receptor beta chain was obtained from a study of metastatic and nonmetastatic thyroid tumors. This CDR3 contains 15 residues. The J segment lost 6 bases and the V segment lost 8 bases, leaving 11 bases of the junction unmatched. Germline assignment: CDR1 SNHLY and CDR2 FYNNEI. Thyroid surgery took place with no prior treatment in any patient. TCRdb reprocessed the PCR reads using MiXCR. The table shows about 8,400 clones, with 30% to 40% occurring only once. This rearrangement joins TRBV2 to TRBJ1-5; TRBD1 matches 9 bases. This TCR came from a female donor with papillary thyroid cancer or a benign thyroid nodule (not recorded which). Some clones in this sample may be carry-over from other donors' samples. Input material: tumor tissue. CDR3: CASLPASGQGQPQHF. For the CDR3, the DNA is TGTGCCAGCCTACCCGCTTCGGGACAGGGTCAGCCCCAGCATTTT.